This T cell receptor beta chain was obtained from a study of low-dose radiotherapy and immunotherapy resistance in tumors. Study context: Intravenous ipilimumab 1 mg/kg every six weeks was given with nivolumab 240 mg every two weeks. Cyclophosphamide infusions of 200 mg/m2 came every two weeks, one day before radiation-immunotherapy.

Germline lookup yields CDR1 SGHRS and CDR2 YFSETQ. The CDR3 sequence is 16 residues long. Trimming cost V 0 bases and J 2 bases, with 13 bases left between them. This clonotype came up a few times. Time point noted: before trial treatment. TRAV and TRBV primers primed cDNA for both TCRalpha and TCRbeta. PCR amplification of the TCRs was performed with Phusion for 20 to 25 PCR cycles, and it relied on a constant-region primer together with a V-primer adapter. TCRdb reprocessed the reads via MiXCR and lists one record per CDR3 protein. The sample holds 65,000 to 95,000 distinct CDR3 sequences, 18% seen once.

Sample: PBMCs, taken before treatment. The chain recombines TRBV5-1 with TRBJ2-3, with D perhaps matching TRBD1 (5 bases). The sequence was obtained from a male donor with prostate cancer. CDR3 sequence: CASSLEMGQITDTQYF. CDR3 coding DNA: TGCGCCAGCAGCTTGGAGATGGGGCAAATCACAGATACGCAGTATTTT.